Listed here are 30 T cell receptor beta chains from one sample, sequenced in a study of blood T cells in healthy people across ages. A sample-barcoded 5' primer and a J-beta primer mix were used in a second PCR of roughly 7 to 11 cycles. TCRdb independently ran MiXCR on the 5' RACE reads; one entry per CDR3 protein. The table lists over 1,500,000 distinct CDR3 sequences, about 39% of them singletons, with more than 20% in the top ten. Material: blood. These receptors came from a human donor in good health.

The rearrangement uses TRBV2 and TRBJ1-6, with TRBD1 as a possible D gene (5 bases). The ends were cut back, 6 bases at V and 4 bases at J, with 10 bases in the middle. CDR3 length: 14 residues. CDR1 and CDR2 (germline): SNHLY, FYNNEI. CDR3 sequence reads: CASSPGLYNSPLHF. The CDR3 nucleotides read TGTGCCAGCAGCCCGGGACTTTATAATTCACCCCTCCACTTT. Looking up the rest from reference TRBV2 and TRBJ1-6 gives the full variable domain: EPEVTQTPSHQVTQMGQEVILRCVPISNHLYFYWYRQILGQKVEFLVSFYNNEISEKSEIFDDQFSVERPDGSNFTLKIRSTKLEDSAMYFCASSPGLYNSPLHFGNGTRLTVT.

This clonotype has only one observation. The rearrangement uses TRBV3-1 and TRBJ2-1; 10 nucleotides match TRBD2. V shed 0 bases and J 7 bases; nucleotides not matched to a gene: 9. Germline V gene sequence: CDR1 LGHDT, CDR2 YNNKEL (reference sequence). The CDR3 has 17 residues. The CDR3 region has the DNA TGTGCCAGCAGCCAAGATATTAGGAGCGGGGGGGGGAATGAGCAGTTCTTC. This codes for CASSQDIRSGGGNEQFF.

A note on this clonotype: A much larger clone lies a single base off, so this may be a read error. This chain links TRBV25-1 with TRBJ2-3; D is undetermined. The CDR3 is 10 residues long. CDR1 is MGHDK and CDR2 is SYGVNS in the germline V gene. V lost 6 bases and J lost 5, with 3 bases in between. In nucleotides, the CDR3 is TGTGCCAGCAGGAGAGATACGCAGTATTTT. Protein: CASRRDTQYF.

This clonotype was counted only a few times. The rearrangement uses TRBV2 and TRBJ2-7, with 9 bases matching TRBD1. Unmatched junction bases numbered 2, after V lost 6 bases and J lost 5 bases. The CDR3 consists of 12 residues. Germline V gene data show CDR1 as SNHLY and CDR2 as FYNNEI. CDR3 nucleotides: TGTGCCAGCAGGAGACAGGGGGACGAGCAGTACTTC. It specifies CASRRQGDEQYF.

The V call is TRBV20-1, the J call TRBJ2-5, with a tentative D call TRBD1 (6 bases). V was trimmed by 3 bases and J by 0 bases, leaving 14 bases between them. The length of the CDR3 is 15 residues. Germline-derived CDR1 and CDR2 are DFQATT and SNEGSKA (reference sequence). The CDR3 coding sequence is TGCAGTGCTAGTAACTTTAGGACAGACCAAGAGACCCAGTACTTC. It encodes CSASNFRTDQETQYF.

Note on this clonotype: This CDR3 is missing its conserved last phenylalanine or tryptophan, likely due to a read error. V and J are TRBV7-6 and TRBJ1-2; D unresolved. The CDR3 has 14 residues. V lost 1 base to trimming and J lost 4 bases, with 10 bases between them. Germline V gene data show CDR1 as SGHVS and CDR2 as FNYEAQ. CDR3 protein: CASSLGDGLYGYTS. The CDR3 bases are TGTGCCAGCAGCTTAGGCGACGGACTCTATGGCTACACCTCC.

The rearrangement uses TRBV7-9 and TRBJ1-1; D remains ambiguous. The CDR3 length is 15 residues. V was cut by 5 bases and J by 5 bases, with 18 bases left in between. Germline CDR1 SEHNR, CDR2 FQNEAQ (reference sequence). The CDR3 loop is CASSRRGLPGTEAFF. The CDR3 nucleotides are TGTGCCAGCAGCCGACGAGGTCTACCTGGAACTGAAGCTTTCTTT.

This chain connects TRBV18 to TRBJ2-1; 11 nucleotides align to TRBD2. The CDR3 extends over 15 amino acids. J lost 6 bases, V lost 3 bases, and 4 bases had no gene match. Germline V gene data show CDR1 as KGHSH and CDR2 as LQKENI. The CDR3 here is CASSPSGRAINEQFF. In DNA form, the CDR3 reads TGTGCCAGCTCACCTAGCGGGAGGGCCATCAATGAGCAGTTCTTC.

This chain links TRBV12-3 or TRBV12-4 with TRBJ2-2; perhaps TRBD2 as D (5 bases). V was pared by 6 bases and J by 2 bases, with 16 bases between. The CDR3 is 16 residues long. The CDR3 loop reads CASSGLTSGNTGELFF. The CDR3 nucleotides read TGTGCCAGCAGCGGACTTACGAGTGGCAACACCGGGGAGCTGTTTTTT.

This clonotype was found a few times. The chain couples TRBV4-2 to TRBJ2-5; 10 nucleotides match TRBD2. The J call may be incorrect, as the DNA end agrees better with TRBJ2-7. This CDR3 region has 15 residues. Germline CDR1 is LGHNA and CDR2 is YNFKEQ. CDR3 nucleotides: TGTGCCAGCAGCCAGGTCTTAGCGGGGGGAAGCGAGCAGTACTTC. This translates into CASSQVLAGGSEQYF.

This clonotype was seen ten or more times. The rearrangement uses TRBV12-3 or TRBV12-4 and TRBJ2-7; D might be TRBD1 (6 bases). CDR3 length: 17 residues. Trimming removed 4 bases from V and 5 bases from J, with 24 bases in between. The CDR3 loop is CASSSSLPSDRHNEQYF. The CDR3 coding sequence is TGTGCCAGCAGTTCCTCTCTCCCTTCAGACAGGCACAACGAGCAGTACTTC.

This chain joins TRBV20-1 and TRBJ2-1, with D possibly TRBD2 on 7 matching bases. The V end was cut by 0 bases, the J end by 9 bases, with 21 bases between. The CDR3 runs to 16 residues. In germline, CDR1 is DFQATT, CDR2 SNEGSKA (reference sequence). Here the CDR3 reads CSARDLGGRAVVEQFF. The CDR3 region has the DNA TGCAGTGCTAGAGATCTCGGGGGGCGTGCGGTAGTTGAGCAGTTCTTC.

This clonotype came up many times. The rearrangement links TRBV2 to TRBJ2-4, with D maybe TRBD1 (6 bases). This CDR3 region has 12 residues. Germline values: CDR1 SNHLY, CDR2 FYNNEI. V was pared by 2 bases and J by 14 bases, with 13 bases between. Here the CDR3 reads CASSERGSREYF. DNA for the CDR3: TGTGCCAGCAGTGAAAGGGGGTCAAGAGAGTACTTC.

This clonotype was seen more than once but under ten times. The chain couples TRBV18 to TRBJ1-6; 12 bases agree with TRBD1. V was pared by 6 bases and J by 6 bases, with 9 bases of the junction left unmatched. Germline V gene data show CDR1 as KGHSH and CDR2 as LQKENI. CDR3 length: 17 amino acids. CDR3 loop: CASSQAGQGAGNSPLHF. The CDR3 DNA sequence: TGTGCCAGCTCCCAGGCGGGACAGGGGGCAGGTAATTCACCCCTCCACTTT.

The CDR3 reads CSVAPRLAKNIQYF. CDR3 nucleotides: TGCAGCGTTGCCCCGAGATTAGCCAAAAACATTCAGTACTTC. The V and J genes are TRBV29-1 and TRBJ2-4; D not resolved. The V end lost 4 bases, the J end lost 0 bases, and 10 bases lay between the germline ends. CDR3 length: 14 residues. Per germline, CDR1 SQVTM and CDR2 ANQGSEA.

The V gene is TRBV12-3 or TRBV12-4, the J gene TRBJ2-1; D is possibly TRBD1 (7 bases). V dropped 6 bases and J dropped 5 bases, with 14 bases sitting between them. This CDR3 has 14 amino acids. The CDR3 nucleotides are TGTGCCAGCAGCGGAGGGGACAGAAACAATGAGCAGTTCTTC. It encodes CASSGGDRNNEQFF.

The V and J genes are TRBV12-3 or TRBV12-4 and TRBJ2-3; no reliable D call. Trimming left V 2 bases short and J 2 bases short, with 8 bases between. This CDR3 comprises 14 residues. The CDR3 DNA follows: TGTGCCAGCAGTTTATTACAGTTCACAGATACGCAGTATTTT. Protein sequence: CASSLLQFTDTQYF.

The CDR3 spells CASSEAGHPWYGQYF. As DNA, the CDR3 is TGTGCCAGCAGTGAAGCAGGACACCCTTGGTACGGGCAGTACTTC. J is TRBJ2-4 and V is TRBV6-1, with D perhaps matching TRBD1 (5 bases). The V gene's germline CDR1 is MNHNS and CDR2 SASEGT. CDR3 length: 15 residues. Trimming left V 0 bases short and J 13 bases short, with 19 bases between.

This chain joins TRBV7-2 and TRBJ2-4; D not certain. Germline values: CDR1 SGHTA, CDR2 FQGNSA. The CDR3 contains 16 residues. V lost 4 bases, J lost 13 bases, and 26 bases lay in between. The CDR3, as DNA: TGTGCCAGCAGCTCCAGACGGACCTCGACTTACAATGAGCAGTACTTC. It codes for CASSSRRTSTYNEQYF.

This clonotype was picked up a small number of times. The chain recombines TRBV27 with TRBJ1-1; no definite D call. The V gene lost 6 bases and the J gene lost 4 bases, with 12 bases spanning the gap. There are 13 residues in the CDR3. Germline CDR1 is MNHEY and CDR2 is SMNVEV (reference sequence). CDR3 residues: CASSRSEGTEAFF. The CDR3 DNA reads as TGTGCCAGCAGCCGTTCGGAGGGCACTGAAGCTTTCTTT.

This clonotype has only a few counts. The rearrangement joins TRBV29-1 to TRBJ1-5, with a weak D call TRBD1 (6 bases). The germline V gene encodes CDR1 SQVTM and CDR2 ANQGSEA. The CDR3 consists of 14 residues. The V and J ends lost 5 bases and 0 bases respectively, with 11 bases between them. The CDR3 DNA is TGCAGCGTTCAGGGGCCCTATAGCAATCAGCCCCAGCATTTT. Protein: CSVQGPYSNQPQHF.

This chain uses TRBV27 with TRBJ1-2; unclear D gene. V gave up 7 bases and J gave up 2 bases, with 20 bases separating them. Germline CDR1 is MNHEY and CDR2 is SMNVEV (reference sequence). This CDR3 has 16 residues. CDR3 loop: CASTPVGGPLNYGYTF. The CDR3 nucleotides read TGTGCCAGCACCCCGGTTGGAGGGCCCCTGAACTATGGCTACACCTTC.

The rearrangement uses TRBV7-2 and TRBJ2-3; TRBD1 is a possible D gene (6 bases). The CDR3 contains 16 residues. From germline, CDR1 is SGHTA and CDR2 FQGNSA. V was pared by 5 bases and J by 1 base, with 16 bases between. This CDR3 is CASSLGTLPRTDTQYF. The CDR3 DNA reads as TGTGCCAGCAGCCTCGGGACACTTCCCCGCACAGATACGCAGTATTTT.

This chain joins TRBV7-6 and TRBJ1-4; the match to TRBD1 covers 9 bases. Trimming took 2 bases from V and 5 from J; bases not matched to a gene: 3. This CDR3 is built from 15 residues. In germline, CDR1 is SGHVS, CDR2 FNYEAQ. The DNA for the CDR3 is TGTGCCAGCAGCTTAACAGGGGGCGAAAATGAAAAACTGTTTTTT. Translation: CASSLTGGENEKLFF.

The gene calls are TRBV12-3 or TRBV12-4 and TRBJ2-1; tentatively, D is TRBD1 or TRBD2 (5 bases each). The CDR3 runs to 14 residues. Trimming took off 3 bases at V and 6 bases at J, with 12 bases between the two ends. The CDR3 sequence: CASSFGDGGNEQFF. The CDR3 nucleotides are TGTGCCAGCAGTTTCGGGGATGGGGGCAATGAGCAGTTCTTC.

This rearrangement joins TRBV28 to TRBJ2-3; 10 bases align to TRBD1. This CDR3 region has 15 residues. The trim removed 6 bases at V and 2 bases at J, leaving 5 bases unmatched. Germline V gene data show CDR1 as MDHEN and CDR2 as SYDVKM. The CDR3 sequence is CASSQDRGDTDTQYF. CDR3 DNA sequence: TGTGCCAGCAGCCAGGACAGGGGGGACACAGATACGCAGTATTTT.

This chain uses TRBV4-2 with TRBJ2-7; D is perhaps TRBD1 (6 bases). The CDR3 extends over 15 amino acids. CDR1 and CDR2 (germline): LGHNA, YNFKEQ. V was trimmed by 1 base and J by 2 bases, leaving 12 bases between them. CDR3 coding DNA: TGTGCCAGCAGCCAAGTTATACAGGGAACCTACGAGCAGTACTTC. It specifies CASSQVIQGTYEQYF.

This chain links TRBV20-1 with TRBJ1-2; D gene ambiguous. V lost 2 bases and J 5 bases, leaving 21 bases between the germline ends. The CDR3 runs to 16 residues. Per germline, CDR1 DFQATT and CDR2 SNEGSKA (reference sequence). The CDR3 here is CSARRNGQALGYGYTF. CDR3 sequence (DNA): TGCAGTGCTAGAAGAAATGGGCAGGCTCTGGGGTATGGCTACACCTTC.

This clonotype was found a few times. V gene TRBV27 combines with J gene TRBJ2-7, with 7 nucleotides matching TRBD1. The length of the CDR3 is 14 residues. V trimming: 5 bases; J trimming: 5 bases; junction bases outside the gene matches: 9. Germline-derived CDR1 and CDR2 are MNHEY and SMNVEV (reference sequence). This CDR3 is CASSRQGPLNEQYF. Written as DNA, the CDR3 is TGTGCCAGCAGTCGACAGGGCCCACTAAACGAGCAGTACTTC.

The chain employs TRBV11-2 and TRBJ2-7; a weak D match, TRBD2 (6 bases). This CDR3 has 14 amino acids. Germline loops: CDR1 SGHAT, CDR2 FQNNGV. V dropped 3 bases and J dropped 4 bases, with 13 bases sitting between them. The CDR3 bases are TGTGCCAGCAGCTTCGGGCCGGCGGGGTACGAGCAGTACTTC. Protein product: CASSFGPAGYEQYF. The variable domain in full, with the rest retrieved from reference TRBV11-2 and TRBJ2-7, is EAGVAQSPRYKIIEKRQSVAFWCNPISGHATLYWYQQILGQGPKLLIQFQNNGVVDDSQLPKDRFSAERLKGVDSTLKIQPAKLEDSAVYLCASSFGPAGYEQYFGPGTRLTVT.